Sequencing of this T cell receptor (beta chain) was carried out in a study of T cell responses to AZD1222 COVID-19 vaccine. Study results and caveats: A reported finding is that nearly half of spike-specific TCRs target unmutated variant regions.

Germline CDR1 and CDR2: LGHNT and FRNRAP. V shed 6 bases, J shed 3 bases, and the junction held 7 bases outside the gene matches. The CDR3 has 14 amino acids. Data came from immunoSEQ multiplex PCR; TCRdb stores just in-frame clones and leaves some out. The repertoire consists of tens of thousands of clones, with around 87% occurring once and the leading ten covering 18%. Second-dose intervals of approximately 4 or approximately 12 weeks were pooled. About this clone itself: What it binds is not known.

This chain connects TRBV12-5 to TRBJ2-7, with TRBD2 matching 8 bases. The sequences come from peripheral blood, collected 28 days after the second AZD1222 dose. The clonotype comes from an adult who received the AZD1222 COVID-19 vaccine. Here the CDR3 reads CASGQPGGSYEQYF. The DNA for the CDR3 is TGTGCTAGTGGACAACCGGGAGGGAGCTACGAGCAGTACTTC.